This T cell receptor beta chain comes out of a study of blood T cell repertoires in COVID-19. TCRdb's table, derived via immunoSEQ multiplex PCR, lists solely in-frame clones and lacks some. The table has 150,000 to 200,000 clones, 75% to 85% seen once; the top ten hold roughly a tenth. The sequencing sample was made of peripheral blood. This clonotype originated in a human donor in a cohort sampled during active COVID-19.

This CDR3 is CASSPDRQYYGYTF. CDR3 sequence (DNA): TGTGCCAGCTCACCGGACAGACAGTACTATGGCTACACCTTC. V usage is TRBV18 and J usage is TRBJ1-2; D might be TRBD1 (6 bases). The V end was cut by 3 bases, the J end by 3 bases, with 11 bases between. Germline CDR1 is KGHSH and CDR2 is LQKENI. There are 14 residues in the CDR3. Full variable domain (remainder filled in from reference TRBV18 and TRBJ1-2): NAGVMQNPRHLVRRRGQEARLRCSPMKGHSHVYWYRQLPEEGLKFMVYLQKENIIDESGMPKERFSAEFPKEGPSILRIQQVVRGDSAAYFCASSPDRQYYGYTFGSGTRLTVV.